These 23 T cell receptor beta chains share one sample of origin, sequenced in a study of blood T cell repertoires in COVID-19 (TCRdb year 2020). Receptor libraries were prepared by the immunoSEQ multiplex PCR assay. TCRdb limited this immuneACCESS table to in-frame rearrangements with V and J called. A share of clones is missing; checked studies link under half to unresolved V genes, and the rest is unexplained. Counted in this sample were tens of thousands of clones; around 83% of them appeared once. In total, the top ten clones hold roughly 2% of the sample. The sequencing sample was made of peripheral blood. The receptors shown here come from a woman aged 60-75 years with acute or convalescent COVID-19.

This chain uses TRBV19 with TRBJ1-1; D remains unclear. Trimming took off 7 bases at V and 3 bases at J, with 15 bases between the two ends. This CDR3 comprises 14 residues. Germline CDR1 is LNHDA and CDR2 is SQIVND (reference sequence). The CDR3 DNA sequence: TGTGCCAGTACCCTCTCTGGAGTCTACACTGAAGCTTTCTTT. Its protein is CASTLSGVYTEAFF.

The chain couples TRBV5-1 to TRBJ1-1; 7 bases are a match to TRBD1. Losses at the gene ends were 4 bases for V and 2 bases for J; bases not matched to a gene: 11. The CDR3 loop spans 16 amino acids. Germline CDR1 reads SGHRS; CDR2 reads YFSETQ. The CDR3 DNA sequence: TGCGCCAGCAGCCCTAGACAGGGTAGAGGAAACACTGAAGCTTTCTTT. Translation gives CASSPRQGRGNTEAFF.

V gene TRBV10-2 combines with J gene TRBJ1-6; 11 bases align to TRBD1. The CDR3 spans 14 residues. CDR1 is WSHSY and CDR2 is SAAADI in the germline V gene. V lost 8 bases, J lost 6 bases, and 3 bases stayed unmatched. For the CDR3, the DNA is TGCGCCAGCGCAGGACAGGGGGCTAATTCACCCCTCCACTTT. This codes for CASAGQGANSPLHF.

The rearrangement uses TRBV7-9 and TRBJ1-4, with D possibly TRBD1 on 6 matching bases. The V end was cut by 5 bases, the J end by 6 bases, with 13 bases between. Per germline, CDR1 SEHNR and CDR2 FQNEAQ (reference sequence). This CDR3 comprises 14 residues. CDR3 bases: TGTGCCAGCAGCCCACGGGGGGGCCATGAAAAACTGTTTTTT. Residues: CASSPRGGHEKLFF.

The chain carries TRBV12-5 and TRBJ2-7; D possibly corresponds to TRBD2 (6 bases). Trimming removed 6 bases at V and 0 bases at J, with 12 bases between. Germline loops: CDR1 LGHNT, CDR2 FRNRAP. CDR3 size: 14 residues. The CDR3 sequence is CASGVGLSSYEQYF. The CDR3 DNA reads as TGTGCTAGTGGCGTGGGACTGAGCTCCTACGAGCAGTACTTC.

With regard to this clone: One end of the junction is discordant with germline, which a read error may explain. This chain joins TRBV11-2 and TRBJ2-3, with a possible D match to TRBD2 (7 bases). The CDR3 has 14 residues. Germline V gives CDR1 SGHAT, CDR2 FQNNGV. The CDR3 loop reads CASSFMVGGHGGDF. The CDR3 DNA is TGTGCCAGCAGCTTTATGGTCGGGGGGCACGGCGGGGATTTT.

About this clone itself: Other DNA sequences in the sample encode the same CDR3. The chain employs TRBV5-1 and TRBJ1-2; 8 bases line up with TRBD1. CDR1 and CDR2 (germline): SGHRS, YFSETQ. J was trimmed by 0 bases and V by 4 bases; bases with no gene match: 5. There are 15 residues in the CDR3. In DNA, the CDR3 is TGCGCCAGCAGCCCGGGGACAGGAGCTAACTATGGCTACACCTTC. This sequence encodes CASSPGTGANYGYTF.

The chain joins TRBV30 to TRBJ1-2; D is ambiguous. The V end was cut by 5 bases, the J end by 8 bases, with 18 bases between. The length of the CDR3 is 13 residues. From germline, CDR1 is GTSNPN and CDR2 SVGIG (reference sequence). As DNA, the CDR3 is TGTGCCTGGGAGACACTCCCCCGAGGGGGCTACACCTTC. Its protein product is CAWETLPRGGYTF.

The V call is TRBV11-2, the J call TRBJ1-1, with D possibly matching TRBD1 (5 bases). CDR3 size: 17 residues. V dropped 1 base and J dropped 1 base, with 16 bases sitting between them. Germline lookup yields CDR1 SGHAT and CDR2 FQNNGV. The CDR3 DNA reads as TGTGCCAGCAGCTTAGCCGTGGGGGGGTGGACGAACACTGAAGCTTTCTTT. Its protein is CASSLAVGGWTNTEAFF.

The V and J genes are TRBV18 and TRBJ2-7; 10 bases align to TRBD2. The CDR3 contains 18 residues. Germline loops: CDR1 KGHSH, CDR2 LQKENI. Trimming took 3 bases from V and 1 from J; bases not matched to a gene: 12. The CDR3 reads CASSPVPLVAGGSYEQYF. In DNA, the CDR3 is TGTGCCAGCTCACCCGTTCCTCTGGTAGCGGGGGGTTCCTACGAGCAGTACTTC.

The V and J genes are TRBV30 and TRBJ1-1; a weak D match, TRBD1 (5 bases). V lost 4 bases to trimming and J lost 1 base, with 7 bases between them. This CDR3 is built from 12 residues. The germline V gene has CDR1 GTSNPN and CDR2 SVGIG (reference sequence). Here the CDR3 DNA reads TGTGCCTGGAACAGGCAGAACACTGAAGCTTTCTTT. It translates to CAWNRQNTEAFF.

CDR3 bases: TGTGCCAGCAGCTTGGGGGCTAGCGGGGGGTTGATCGATGAGCAGTTCTTC. Translated, it gives CASSLGASGGLIDEQFF. The V and J genes are TRBV11-2 and TRBJ2-1, with 11 bases fitting TRBD2. With V trimmed by 3 bases and J by 8 bases, 12 bases remained unmatched. CDR3 length: 17 residues. Germline V gene lookup returns CDR1 SGHAT and CDR2 FQNNGV.

This chain uses TRBV29-1 with TRBJ2-1; a weak D match, TRBD1 (6 bases). Germline CDR1 is SQVTM and CDR2 is ANQGSEA. The CDR3 consists of 16 residues. V was pared by 3 bases and J by 3 bases, with 18 bases between. The CDR3, as DNA: TGCAGCGTTGATAATTGGCCCGGACAGAGCTACAATGAGCAGTTCTTC. Protein sequence: CSVDNWPGQSYNEQFF.

The chain employs TRBV5-4 and TRBJ2-3; 13 bases agree with TRBD2. This CDR3 has 16 residues. From germline, CDR1 is SGHNT and CDR2 YYREEE (reference sequence). With 4 bases clipped from V and 5 bases from J, the junction kept 7 bases outside the gene matches. CDR3 sequence reads: CASSATSGRAGDTQYF. Here the CDR3 DNA reads TGTGCCAGCAGCGCCACTAGCGGGAGGGCCGGAGATACGCAGTATTTT. Variable domain in full (rest from reference TRBV5-4 and TRBJ2-3): ETGVTQSPTHLIKTRGQQVTLRCSSQSGHNTVSWYQQALGQGPQFIFQYYREEENGRGNFPPRFSGLQFPNYSSELNVNALELDDSALYLCASSATSGRAGDTQYFGPGTRLTVL.

The rearrangement uses TRBV9 and TRBJ2-7; TRBD2 matches at 8 bases. This CDR3 contains 14 residues. Germline V gene lookup returns CDR1 SGDLS and CDR2 YYNGEE. The J segment lost 3 bases and the V segment lost 1 base, leaving 3 bases of the junction unmatched. The CDR3 here is CASSVSSGSYEQYF. CDR3 bases: TGTGCCAGCAGCGTATCCAGCGGGAGCTACGAGCAGTACTTC.

This rearrangement joins TRBV18 to TRBJ1-2; 7 bases agree with TRBD1. CDR3 length: 15 residues. Per germline, CDR1 KGHSH and CDR2 LQKENI. The junction had 6 bases not matched to a gene; V was cut back by 1 base and J by 4 bases. The CDR3 is CASSPQLQGLYGYTF. The DNA of the CDR3 is TGTGCCAGCTCACCACAACTACAGGGGCTCTATGGCTACACCTTC.

This clone was observed a handful of times. J is TRBJ2-7 and V is TRBV3-1 (or the pseudogene TRBV3-2); unclear D gene. With 4 bases removed from V and 1 base from J, the gap between germline ends came to 14 bases. The CDR3 is 15 amino acids. CDR1 is LGHDT and CDR2 is YNNKEL in the germline V gene (reference sequence). The CDR3 region is CASSPTPRGSYEQYF. CDR3 DNA: TGTGCCAGCAGCCCTACCCCAAGAGGATCCTACGAGCAGTACTTC.

This chain connects TRBV5-4 to TRBJ2-7; tentative D call: TRBD1 (6 bases). The length of the CDR3 is 13 residues. The V and J ends lost 2 bases and 6 bases respectively, with 12 bases between them. Looked up from germline, CDR1 is SGHNT and CDR2 is YYREEE (reference sequence). CDR3 sequence: CASSLTGSLEQYF. CDR3 nucleotide sequence: TGTGCCAGCAGCTTAACAGGGTCCCTCGAGCAGTACTTC.

The gene calls are TRBV6-6 and TRBJ1-2, with D unclear. V was clipped by 5 bases and J by 5 bases, with 15 bases between them. The CDR3 totals 14 residues. CDR1 MNHNY and CDR2 SVGAGI come from the germline V gene (reference sequence). In nucleotides, the CDR3 is TGTGCCAGCAGTCCCTCGGGGAGAGGATATGGCTACACCTTC. Protein: CASSPSGRGYGYTF.

The V gene is TRBV9, the J gene TRBJ1-2; no firm D call. CDR1 SGDLS and CDR2 YYNGEE come from the germline V gene. Between the trimmed V and J ends, which lost 6 bases and 4 bases, there was a span of 19 bases. This CDR3 is built from 15 residues. This chain's CDR3 is CASKGGDGVGYGYTF. CDR3 coding DNA: TGTGCCAGCAAAGGCGGAGACGGAGTAGGCTATGGCTACACCTTC.

The chain has TRBV7-2 and TRBJ2-2; 10 bases fit TRBD1. Trimming took 2 bases from V and 6 from J; bases not matched to a gene: 9. The V gene's germline CDR1 is SGHTA and CDR2 FQGNSA. This CDR3 spans 17 amino acids. As DNA, the CDR3 is TGTGCCAGCAGCTTACAACCGACAGGGGGCCTCGCCGGGGAGCTGTTTTTT. It is translated as CASSLQPTGGLAGELFF.

The chain couples TRBV27 to TRBJ1-5, with a tentative D call TRBD1 (5 bases). CDR1 is MNHEY and CDR2 is SMNVEV in the germline V gene (reference sequence). Deletions cut 3 bases from V and 6 bases from J, with 12 bases between. The CDR3 sequence is 14 residues long. The CDR3 DNA follows: TGTGCCAGCAGTTTTGTCAGAGACAGTCAGCCCCAGCATTTT. Translating gives CASSFVRDSQPQHF.

The genes are TRBV18 and TRBJ1-1; no clear D gene. V was clipped by 3 bases and J by 2 bases, with 7 bases between them. CDR3 length equals 13 residues. CDR1 and CDR2 (germline): KGHSH, LQKENI. CDR3 loop: CASSPLDNTEAFF. Written as DNA, the CDR3 is TGTGCCAGCTCACCCTTAGATAACACTGAAGCTTTCTTT. Full variable domain (rest looked up from reference TRBV18 and TRBJ1-1): NAGVMQNPRHLVRRRGQEARLRCSPMKGHSHVYWYRQLPEEGLKFMVYLQKENIIDESGMPKERFSAEFPKEGPSILRIQQVVRGDSAAYFCASSPLDNTEAFFGQGTRLTVV.